This T cell receptor beta chain was sequenced in a study of blood T cell repertoires in COVID-19. Produced via immunoSEQ multiplex PCR; TCRdb's table is partial and in-frame only. The repertoire holds approximately 220,000 clones, just over 85% seen once, with 3% to 4.5% in the top ten. Germline CDR1 and CDR2: SEHNR and FQNEAQ (reference sequence). Unmatched junction bases numbered 3, after V lost 5 bases and J lost 6 bases. This CDR3 is built from 13 residues. Input material: PBMCs or T cells enriched from blood (not recorded which). The clonotype comes from a woman in her 40s with acute COVID-19. This sequence joins TRBV7-9 and TRBJ1-5; 8 nucleotides line up with TRBD1. CDR3 DNA sequence: TGTGCCAGCAGCACAGGGGGGGGTCAGCCCCAGCATTTT. It is translated as CASSTGGGQPQHF. The full variable domain, completed using reference TRBV7-9 and TRBJ1-5, is DTGVSQNPRHKITKRGQNVTFRCDPISEHNRLYWYRQTLGQGPEFLTYFQNEAQLEKSRLLSDRFSAERPKGSFSTLEIQRTEQGDSAMYLCASSTGGGQPQHFGDGTRLSIL.